The present T cell receptor (beta chain) was sequenced within a study of blood T cell repertoires in COVID-19. Study in general: Samples came from the United States, Italy and Spain, spanning acute and convalescent COVID-19. Sample material is recorded as cDNA or gDNA derived from T cells, B-cell-depleted T cells, or PBMCs.

In the authors' methods: Nucleated cell number was recorded as an estimate derived from reference gene primer amplification. Clones were sequenced by immunoSEQ multiplex PCR, and TCRdb holds only the in-frame ones, with some missing. D and trimming were read from the DNA, whereas the V and J calls and clone size are those reported in that table. The data show about 340,000 clones, 80% to 90% seen once. In germline, CDR1 is LGHNA, CDR2 YSLEER. The CDR3 runs to 14 residues. The V and J ends lost 1 base and 7 bases respectively, with 10 bases between them. The genes are TRBV4-3 and TRBJ2-2; D not resolved. The source is a man between 25 and 39 years old with active or convalescent COVID-19. The sample consisted of peripheral blood. This CDR3 is CASSQVSRGGELFF. The CDR3 bases are TGCGCCAGCAGCCAAGTAAGCCGTGGCGGGGAGCTGTTTTTT.